The present T cell receptor beta chain was sequenced within a study of T cell repertoires in cytomegalovirus infection. TCRdb recomputed calls from the reads with MiXCR, one row per CDR3 protein. This sample carries about 57,000 distinct CDR3 sequences, roughly a fifth of them seen once, and the ten largest clones take more than 65%. Overall study results and limits: Cumulative frequency of public TCR beta families picked out carriers of CMV plus the relevant HLA.

On this clonotype: Its antigen is unidentified.

The germline V and J ends were trimmed by 6 bases and 1 base, with 10 bases remaining between them. Germline CDR1 and CDR2: MNHEY and SVGEGT. This CDR3 has 13 amino acids. The chain is built from TRBV6-2 or TRBV6-3 and TRBJ2-7; D perhaps matches TRBD1 (6 bases). The clonotype was recovered from a human donor in good health (CMV status not recorded). Some clones in this sample may be carry-over from other donors' samples. The source was CD8+ T cells from cultured PBMCs, collected from culture after CMV antigen stimulation. CDR3 residues: CASRTGHSYEQYF. CDR3 in DNA: TGTGCCAGCAGAACGGGACATTCCTACGAGCAGTACTTC.